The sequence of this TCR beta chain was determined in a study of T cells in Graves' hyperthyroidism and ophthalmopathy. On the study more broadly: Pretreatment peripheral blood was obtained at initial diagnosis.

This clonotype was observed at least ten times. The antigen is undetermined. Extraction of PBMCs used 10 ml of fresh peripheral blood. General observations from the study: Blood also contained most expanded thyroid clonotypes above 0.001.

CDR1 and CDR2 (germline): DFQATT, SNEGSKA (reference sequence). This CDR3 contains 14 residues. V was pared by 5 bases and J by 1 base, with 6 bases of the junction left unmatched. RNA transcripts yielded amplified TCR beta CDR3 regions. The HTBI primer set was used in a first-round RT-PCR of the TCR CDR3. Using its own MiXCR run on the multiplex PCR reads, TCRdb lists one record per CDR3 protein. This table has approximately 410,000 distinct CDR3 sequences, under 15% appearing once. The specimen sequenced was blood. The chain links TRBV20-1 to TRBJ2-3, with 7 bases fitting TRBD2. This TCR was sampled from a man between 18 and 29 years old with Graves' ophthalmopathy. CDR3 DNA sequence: TGCAGTGCTCCCTTGGCGGGGGGCACAGATACGCAGTATTTT. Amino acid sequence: CSAPLAGGTDTQYF.